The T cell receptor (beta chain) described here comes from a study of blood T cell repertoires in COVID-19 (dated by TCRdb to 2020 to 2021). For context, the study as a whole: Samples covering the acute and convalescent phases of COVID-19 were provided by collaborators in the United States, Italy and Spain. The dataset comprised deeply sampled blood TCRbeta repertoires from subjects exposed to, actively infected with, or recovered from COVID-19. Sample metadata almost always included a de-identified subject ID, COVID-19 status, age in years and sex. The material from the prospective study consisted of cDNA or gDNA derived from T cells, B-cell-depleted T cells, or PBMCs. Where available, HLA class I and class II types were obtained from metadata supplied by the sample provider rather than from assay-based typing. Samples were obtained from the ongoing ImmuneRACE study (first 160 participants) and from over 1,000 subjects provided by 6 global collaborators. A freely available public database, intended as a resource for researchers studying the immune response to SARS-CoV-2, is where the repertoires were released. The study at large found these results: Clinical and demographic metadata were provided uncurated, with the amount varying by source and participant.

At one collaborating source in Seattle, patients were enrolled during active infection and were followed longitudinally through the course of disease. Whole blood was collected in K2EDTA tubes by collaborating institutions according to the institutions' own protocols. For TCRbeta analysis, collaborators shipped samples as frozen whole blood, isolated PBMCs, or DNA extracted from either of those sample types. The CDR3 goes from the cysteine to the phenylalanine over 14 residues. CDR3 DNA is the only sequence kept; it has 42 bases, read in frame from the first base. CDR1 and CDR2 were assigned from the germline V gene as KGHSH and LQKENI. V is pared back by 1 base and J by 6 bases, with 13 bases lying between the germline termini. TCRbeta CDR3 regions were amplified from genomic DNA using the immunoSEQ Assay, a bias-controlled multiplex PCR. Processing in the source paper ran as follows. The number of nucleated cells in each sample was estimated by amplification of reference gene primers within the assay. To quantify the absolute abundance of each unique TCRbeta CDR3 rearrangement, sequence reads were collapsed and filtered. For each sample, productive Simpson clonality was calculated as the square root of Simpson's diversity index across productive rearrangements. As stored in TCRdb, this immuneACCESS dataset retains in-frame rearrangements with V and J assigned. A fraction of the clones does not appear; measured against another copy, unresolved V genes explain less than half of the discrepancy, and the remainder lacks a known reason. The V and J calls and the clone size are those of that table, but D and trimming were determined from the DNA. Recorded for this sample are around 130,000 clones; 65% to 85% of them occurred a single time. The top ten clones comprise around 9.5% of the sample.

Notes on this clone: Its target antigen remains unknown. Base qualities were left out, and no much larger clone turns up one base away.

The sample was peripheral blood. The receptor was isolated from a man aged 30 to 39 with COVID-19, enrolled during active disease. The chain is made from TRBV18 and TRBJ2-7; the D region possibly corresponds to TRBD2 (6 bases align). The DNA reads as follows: TGTGCCAGCTCACCACATCAGGCCGGGGGCGAGCAGTACTTC. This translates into CASSPHQAGGEQYF.